The clone carrying this TCR beta chain was recorded a few times. The V gene's germline CDR1 is DFQATT and CDR2 SNEGSKA (reference sequence). There are 14 residues in the CDR3. V was clipped by 0 bases and J by 5 bases, with 13 bases between them. A single record per CDR3 protein comes from TCRdb applying MiXCR to the 5' RACE reads. The repertoire holds 190,000 or so distinct CDR3 sequences, 25% to 35% seen once, with approximately 10% in the top ten. This sample is part of a study of T-cell memory formation after mild COVID-19. The chain couples TRBV20-1 to TRBJ1-1, with D unresolved. This clonotype was sampled from an adult woman who had mild COVID-19 (a few samples of this study predate the infection). Cell type and time point are not known. What was sequenced was PBMCs or a T cell subset sorted from them (not recorded which). This chain's CDR3 is CSARDPSAGTEAFF. CDR3 sequence (DNA): TGCAGTGCTAGAGACCCATCTGCGGGTACTGAAGCTTTCTTT.